Presented here are 5 T cell receptor beta chains from one specimen sequenced in a study of T cell repertoires in cytomegalovirus infection. TCRdb fed the reads into MiXCR, producing one record per CDR3 protein. The data show 490,000 or so distinct CDR3 sequences, over 9% seen once. The sample was PBMCs. Every receptor here comes from a human donor in good health (CMV status not recorded). Some clones in this sample may be carry-over from other donors' samples.

The chain carries TRBV14 and TRBJ1-1, with a weak D call TRBD1 (5 bases). Trimming cost V 0 bases and J 3 bases, with 14 bases left between them. Germline V gene lookup returns CDR1 SGHDN and CDR2 FVKESK. The CDR3 runs to 16 residues. The CDR3 loop is CASSQESRVIDTEAFF. As DNA, the CDR3 is TGTGCCAGCAGCCAAGAGTCCAGGGTGATTGACACTGAAGCTTTCTTT.

The table lists this clonotype with many counts. J is TRBJ2-4 and V is TRBV6-2 or TRBV6-3; either TRBD1 or TRBD2 may fit D (5 bases each). V was pared by 4 bases and J by 2 bases, with 12 bases between. Germline V gives CDR1 MNHEY, CDR2 SVGEGT. The CDR3 covers 15 residues. The CDR3 DNA sequence: TGTGCCAGCAGTTCGGCCTGGGGACCCAAAAACATTCAGTACTTC. This sequence encodes CASSSAWGPKNIQYF.

The chain employs TRBV28 and TRBJ2-3; 10 bases are shared with TRBD2. The CDR3 totals 15 residues. Germline V gene lookup returns CDR1 MDHEN and CDR2 SYDVKM. V shed 2 bases and J 6 bases; nucleotides not matched to a gene: 5. CDR3 sequence (DNA): TGTGCCAGCAGTTTAAGAGGGACTAGCGATGATACGCAGTATTTT. Protein product: CASSLRGTSDDTQYF.

This clonotype was recorded at least ten times. The rearrangement joins TRBV7-3 to TRBJ2-2; D unresolved. Trimming left V 8 bases short and J 7 bases short, with 11 bases between. Germline V gene data show CDR1 as SGHTA and CDR2 as FQGTGA. The CDR3 totals 12 residues. The DNA of the CDR3 is TGTGCCAGCTCGCAGGTGGACGGGGAGCTGTTTTTT. It translates to CASSQVDGELFF.

This clonotype was counted many times. This chain connects TRBV19 to TRBJ2-6, with D maybe TRBD2 (5 bases). From germline, CDR1 is LNHDA and CDR2 SQIVND (reference sequence). Trimming removed 6 bases from V and 4 bases from J, with 13 bases in between. CDR3 size: 15 residues. As DNA, the CDR3 is TGTGCCAGTAGCCCGAGGAGGACCGGGGCCAACGTCCTGACTTTC. It yields the protein CASSPRRTGANVLTF.